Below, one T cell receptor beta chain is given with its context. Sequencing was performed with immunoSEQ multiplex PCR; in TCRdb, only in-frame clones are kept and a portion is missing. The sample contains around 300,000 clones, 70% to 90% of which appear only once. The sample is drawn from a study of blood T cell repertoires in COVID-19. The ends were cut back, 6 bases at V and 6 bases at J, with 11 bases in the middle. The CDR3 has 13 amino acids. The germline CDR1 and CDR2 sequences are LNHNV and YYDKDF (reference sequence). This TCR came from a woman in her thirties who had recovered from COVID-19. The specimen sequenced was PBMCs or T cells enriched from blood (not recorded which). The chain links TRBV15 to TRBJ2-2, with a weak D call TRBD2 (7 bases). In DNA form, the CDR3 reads TGTGCCACCAGAGAAGGGGGGGCCGGGGAGCTGTTTTTT. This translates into CATREGGAGELFF. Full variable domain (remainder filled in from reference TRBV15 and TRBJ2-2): DAMVIQNPRYQVTQFGKPVTLSCSQTLNHNVMYWYQQKSSQAPKLLFHYYDKDFNNEADTPDNFQSRRPNTSFCFLDIRSPGLGDTAMYLCATREGGAGELFFGEGSRLTVL.